This TCR beta chain is from a study of cytomegalovirus exposure and HLA in healthy donors. Notes on the study in general: Subsequent analysis revealed that first-cohort TCR clusters tended to co-occur in the roughly 120 validation repertoires. Confirmation in vitro established that a few CMV-associated chains were specific for CMV antigens.

In regard to this clone: The antigen remains unidentified.

The CDR3 is 12 amino acids. V shed 6 bases and J shed 4 bases, with 8 bases lying between them. Germline V gene lookup returns CDR1 ENHRY and CDR2 SYGVKD. Using immunoSEQ multiplex PCR, the repertoire was profiled, and TCRdb retains in-frame clones only, with some absent. This table holds 90,000 to 140,000 clones, roughly nine tenths found once. The specimen was PBMCs. This TCR derives from a woman under 30 in good health and CMV-seropositive. V and J are TRBV10-3 and TRBJ2-3, with D possibly matching TRBD1 (6 bases). The CDR3 nucleotides read TGTGCCATCAGCAGACAGGCAGATACGCAGTATTTT. It yields the protein CAISRQADTQYF.